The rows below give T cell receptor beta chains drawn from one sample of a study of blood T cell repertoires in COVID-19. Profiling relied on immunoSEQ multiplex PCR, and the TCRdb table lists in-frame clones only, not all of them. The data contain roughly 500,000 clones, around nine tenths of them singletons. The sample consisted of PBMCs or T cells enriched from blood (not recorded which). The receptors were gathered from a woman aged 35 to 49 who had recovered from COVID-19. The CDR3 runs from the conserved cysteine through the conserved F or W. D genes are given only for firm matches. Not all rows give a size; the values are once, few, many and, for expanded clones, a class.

TGTGCCAGCAGTTATGATTTCGGGGGGGATCAGCCCCAGCATTTT,CASSYDFGGDQPQHF,15,TRBJ1-5,TRBV6-5,NA,NA
TGCGCCAGCAGCCAAGATATTTCTCGGCAAGAGACCCAGTACTTC,CASSQDISRQETQYF,15,TRBJ2-5,TRBV4-3,few,NA
TGTGCCAGCAGCGTAGGCATGGGGAGCTCCTACGAGCAGTACTTC,CASSVGMGSSYEQYF,15,TRBJ2-7,TRBV9,NA,NA
TGTGCCAGCAGCTTGGTTAGGCCTAGCGGGAGGGCCAACACCGGGGAGCTGTTTTTT,CASSLVRPSGRANTGELFF,19,TRBJ2-2,TRBV5-4,NA,TRBD2
TGTGCCAGCAGTGCGGCAGGATCCACAGATACGCAGTATTTT,CASSAAGSTDTQYF,14,TRBJ2-3,TRBV6-4,NA,NA
TGTGCCAGCTCACCTTCTACAGGGAAAACAGATGGCTACACCTTC,CASSPSTGKTDGYTF,15,TRBJ1-2,TRBV18,NA,NA
TGTGCCAGCAGGGCAGGGGGCCTGCAGCCCCAGCATTTT,CASRAGGLQPQHF,13,TRBJ1-5,TRBV2,NA,TRBD1
TGTGCCAGCAGCCAAGCGCAGAGCGGTCAGCAGTACTTC,CASSQAQSGQQYF,13,TRBJ2-7,TRBV14,NA,NA
TGTGCCAGCAGCCCTATTGGGGGCGTACAAGAGACCCAGTACTTC,CASSPIGGVQETQYF,15,TRBJ2-5,TRBV7-6,NA,NA
TGTGCCAGCTCAGGACAGGGCAGCACTGAAGCTTTCTTT,CASSGQGSTEAFF,13,TRBJ1-1,TRBV18,NA,TRBD1
TGTGCCAGCAGCATTACAGGGGGCTATGGCTACACCTTC,CASSITGGYGYTF,13,TRBJ1-2,TRBV5-4,NA,TRBD1
TGTGCCAGCAGCTTAAGAGCGGGAGGGCCAGACAATGAGCAGTTCTTC,CASSLRAGGPDNEQFF,16,TRBJ2-1,TRBV13,NA,TRBD2
TGTGCCACCAGTGATCAAACAGGGGTCTCTGGGGCCAACGTCCTGACTTTC,CATSDQTGVSGANVLTF,17,TRBJ2-6,TRBV24-1,NA,TRBD1
TGTGCCAGCACCAACGCCGGGGGAAACGAGCAGTTCTTC,CASTNAGGNEQFF,13,TRBJ2-1,TRBV6-5,NA,NA
TGTGCCAGCAGCTCGAACGGACTAGCGGGAGTAAATGCCACAGATACGCAGTATTTT,CASSSNGLAGVNATDTQYF,19,TRBJ2-3,TRBV13,NA,TRBD2
TGCGCCAGCAGCCTCGTGGCAGGGGGCGACTATGGCTACACCTTC,CASSLVAGGDYGYTF,15,TRBJ1-2,TRBV4-3,NA,TRBD1
TGTGCCAGCAGCTTAGTTCTTGTAGCGGGAGGGCCAGGGGGCAATGAGCAGTTCTTC,CASSLVLVAGGPGGNEQFF,19,TRBJ2-1,TRBV7-8,once,TRBD2
TGTGCCAGCAGTTCTGGACAGGCCACTGAAGCTTTCTTT,CASSSGQATEAFF,13,TRBJ1-1,TRBV11-2,few,TRBD1
TGTGCCAGCAGTGAAGTGGAGGGACTAGCGGAGCAGTACTTC,CASSEVEGLAEQYF,14,TRBJ2-7,TRBV6-1,NA,TRBD2
TGTGCCACCAGTGACCGTAGCGGGAGCGCCTACAATGAGCAGTTCTTC,CATSDRSGSAYNEQFF,16,TRBJ2-1,TRBV24-1,NA,TRBD2
TGTGCCAGCAGCTCACTCACTACAGATACGCAGTATTTT,CASSSLTTDTQYF,13,TRBJ2-3,TRBV11-2,NA,NA
TGTGCCAGCAGTGATCGGTCCGCCAATCAGCCCCAGCATTTT,CASSDRSANQPQHF,14,TRBJ1-5,TRBV6-1,NA,NA
TGTGCCAGCAGCAACCGGGACTCCACAGATACGCAGTATTTT,CASSNRDSTDTQYF,14,TRBJ2-3,TRBV7-2,NA,NA
TGCGCCAGCAGCCATGTCCGACAGGGGGAGAACTATGGCTACACCTTC,CASSHVRQGENYGYTF,16,TRBJ1-2,TRBV4-3,NA,TRBD1
TGCGCCAGCAGCCATGATGGAGGGAGGGCTGGGCAGGACACTGAAGCTTTCTTT,CASSHDGGRAGQDTEAFF,18,TRBJ1-1,TRBV4-1,NA,NA
TGCGCCAGCAGCCAAGACCCCGCGGGGAGTAGTACAGATACGCAGTATTTT,CASSQDPAGSSTDTQYF,17,TRBJ2-3,TRBV4-3,NA,NA
TGTGCCAGCAGCTTAGCGGCAGGGGCCGGCGGGTACACTGAAGTTTTCTTT,CASSLAAGAGGYTEVFF,17,TRBJ1-1,TRBV7-9,NA,NA
TGCGCCAGCAGCTTGGAGGCTAGCGGGAGTAGCGAGACCCAGTACTTC,CASSLEASGSSETQYF,16,TRBJ2-5,TRBV5-1,NA,TRBD2
TGTGCCAGTAACCTGACACCAATCAATCAGCCCCAGCATTTT,CASNLTPINQPQHF,14,TRBJ1-5,TRBV19,NA,NA
TGTGCCAGCAGCTCAAGCGTGGGGGGAGAGACCCAGTACTTC,CASSSSVGGETQYF,14,TRBJ2-5,TRBV13,NA,NA
TGTGCCAGCAGCTTAGAACAGGTACCGGGCTCTTATGAGCAGTTCTTC,CASSLEQVPGSYEQFF,16,TRBJ2-1,TRBV7-6,NA,NA
TGTGCCAGCAGCTTAGTGGCGGGAGAAGTAACAGATACGCAGTATTTT,CASSLVAGEVTDTQYF,16,TRBJ2-3,TRBV7-2,NA,TRBD2
TGCGCCAGCAGCTTGCAGGGGGCAAACACTGAAGCTTTCTTT,CASSLQGANTEAFF,14,TRBJ1-1,TRBV5-1,NA,TRBD1
TGTGCCAGCAGTTACCGACCGGACAGTACTCGGTCACCCCTCCACTTT,CASSYRPDSTRSPLHF,16,TRBJ1-6,TRBV6-5,few,NA
TGTGCCAGCAGCCCGGGACTCAGTAATGAAAAACTGTTTTTT,CASSPGLSNEKLFF,14,TRBJ1-4,TRBV7-9,once,NA
TGTGCCAGCAGCCAGGAAGAGTGGAATGAGCAGTTCTTC,CASSQEEWNEQFF,13,TRBJ2-1,TRBV9,once,NA
TGTGCCAGCAGCCAGGGACTAGCGGAAGACACCGGGGAGCTGTTTTTT,CASSQGLAEDTGELFF,16,TRBJ2-2,TRBV4-2,NA,TRBD2
TGTGCCATCAGTATGACTAGCTATGAGCAGTTCTTC,CAISMTSYEQFF,12,TRBJ2-1,TRBV10-3,NA,TRBD2
TGTGCCAGCAGCTCATCACTCACCGGAGATAACTATGGCTACACCTTC,CASSSSLTGDNYGYTF,16,TRBJ1-2,TRBV9,NA,NA
TGCGCCAGCAGCTTGCTTCGACAGGAGAACACCGGGGAGCTGTTTTTT,CASSLLRQENTGELFF,16,TRBJ2-2,TRBV5-1,NA,NA
TGTGCCAGCAGCAGACAGGGGGGTTTACACAATGAGCAGTTCTTC,CASSRQGGLHNEQFF,15,TRBJ2-1,TRBV6-4,NA,TRBD1
TGCGCCAGCAGCTTGGTTGGGACAGGGTATGGCTACACCTTC,CASSLVGTGYGYTF,14,TRBJ1-2,TRBV5-1,once,TRBD1
TGTGCCAGCAGCTTTCTTGTCTCGAATTCACCCCTCCACTTT,CASSFLVSNSPLHF,14,TRBJ1-6,TRBV7-9,NA,NA
TGTGCCAGCAGCTTAGGGGGACTAGCGGGAAGGTTTACGCCAGATACGCAGTATTTT,CASSLGGLAGRFTPDTQYF,19,TRBJ2-3,TRBV7-8,NA,TRBD2
TGTGCCAGTAGTTTGGGGCGGCGATCGTCCTATGGCTACACCTTC,CASSLGRRSSYGYTF,15,TRBJ1-2,TRBV19,NA,NA
TGTGCCACCAGTGATCCTTCGAGCTCTGGAAACACCATATATTTT,CATSDPSSSGNTIYF,15,TRBJ1-3,TRBV24-1,NA,NA
TGCGCCAGCAGCCATACCGGGACAGGGAGGTACGAGCAGTACTTC,CASSHTGTGRYEQYF,15,TRBJ2-7,TRBV5-1,NA,TRBD1
TGTGCCAGCTCCTCGGGGAGTCTACGGGGCAATCAGCCCCAGCATTTT,CASSSGSLRGNQPQHF,16,TRBJ1-5,TRBV18,NA,NA